This TCR beta chain was sequenced for a study of blood T cell repertoires in COVID-19. Study summary: There were acute and convalescent COVID-19 samples, and they came from the United States, Italy and Spain. PBMCs, B-cell-depleted T cells, or T cells were the source of the cDNA or gDNA that made up the material.

Per the study methods: It was from reference gene primer amplification that nucleated cell counts were estimated. Generated by immunoSEQ multiplex PCR, the TCRdb table keeps only in-frame clones and is missing some. V, J and clone size derive from that table, while D and trimming were established from the DNA sequence. The sample holds tens of thousands of clones, more than 75% seen once. The CDR3 has 11 residues. Trimming pared 5 bases from V and 8 bases from J, leaving 7 bases between. This clone has a single count. The genes are TRBV12-3 or TRBV12-4 and TRBJ1-3; D uncertain. The material sequenced was peripheral blood. This receptor was obtained from a man aged 45-65 years with active or convalescent COVID-19. CDR3 sequence: CASSPRDTIYF. CDR3 sequence (DNA): TGTGCCAGCAGTCCGAGGGACACCATATATTTT.